The 24 T cell receptor beta chains given below trace back to one sample, sequenced in a study of siplizumab effects on memory and regulatory T cells. Some clones are missing from TCRdb's copy, which holds only in-frame ones; the method was immunoSEQ multiplex PCR. The sample lists 75,000 to 100,000 clones, just under 95% occurring once. Sequencing used non-Treg CD4+ T cells sorted from blood. The source is a human donor in good health.

The rearrangement links TRBV21-1 to TRBJ1-2; the D call TRBD1 from the table was never checked on the DNA. TRBV21-1 corresponds to a pseudogene. The CDR3 runs 13 residues. This CDR3 is CASSKGTNYGYTF. In nucleotides, the CDR3 is TGTGCCAGCAGCAAAGGGACAAACTATGGCTACACCTTC.

V is TRBV18 and J is TRBJ2-5; D is undetermined. Deletions cut 2 bases from V and 2 bases from J, with 12 bases between. The CDR3 is 15 amino acids. Germline V gene lookup returns CDR1 KGHSH and CDR2 LQKENI. The CDR3 region is CASSPRKAEQETQYF. The CDR3 nucleotides read TGTGCCAGCTCACCAAGAAAGGCAGAGCAAGAGACCCAGTACTTC.

The CDR3 DNA reads as TGTGCCAGCACAACGGGCACCGGGGAGCTGTTTTTT. As protein: CASTTGTGELFF. The chain has TRBV6-1 and TRBJ2-2; no definite D call. Trimming stripped 7 bases from V and 4 bases from J, with 7 bases between. This CDR3 has 12 residues. Germline values: CDR1 MNHNS, CDR2 SASEGT.

The chain combines TRBV5-6 with TRBJ2-1; 7 bases line up with TRBD1. The CDR3 spans 12 residues. Germline CDR1 reads SGHDT; CDR2 reads YYEEEE. Unmatched junction bases numbered 5, after V lost 4 bases and J lost 10 bases. The CDR3 DNA sequence: TGTGCCAGCAGCACGTTAGGGGGCGAGCAGTTCTTC. Amino acids: CASSTLGGEQFF.

This clone was seen once. The chain links TRBV7-8 to TRBJ2-7; TRBD2 aligns across 7 bases. The CDR3 contains 17 residues. V gave up 2 bases and J gave up 0 bases; unmatched junction bases: 10. Germline CDR1 and CDR2: SGHVS and FQNEAQ. The CDR3 reads CASSLRFRLADSYEQYF. The CDR3 nucleotides are TGTGCCAGCAGCTTAAGGTTCCGGCTAGCGGACTCCTACGAGCAGTACTTC.

This chain links TRBV5-1 with TRBJ1-1; perhaps TRBD1 as D (5 bases). Germline-derived CDR1 and CDR2 are SGHRS and YFSETQ. Trimming pared 4 bases from V and 1 base from J, leaving 8 bases between. This CDR3 is 13 amino acids long. This CDR3 reads CASSVGGNTEAFF. The CDR3 DNA reads TGCGCCAGCAGCGTCGGGGGGAACACTGAAGCTTTCTTT.

This clone has just one count. The rearrangement joins TRBV7-2 to TRBJ2-7, with TRBD1 as a possible D gene (5 bases). The CDR3 consists of 14 residues. V gave up 1 base and J gave up 6 bases, with 13 bases separating them. Germline V lookup: CDR1 SGHTA, CDR2 FQGNSA. The DNA for the CDR3 is TGTGCCAGCAGCTTAGTGCCAGGGTTCGCCGAGCAGTACTTC. This encodes CASSLVPGFAEQYF.

This clone was seen just once. The chain carries TRBV12-5 and TRBJ2-1; D gene unclear. The CDR3 loop spans 12 amino acids. V was trimmed by 1 base and J by 6 bases, leaving 4 bases between them. Germline lookup yields CDR1 LGHNT and CDR2 FRNRAP. CDR3 nucleotide sequence: TGTGCTAGTGGTTTGGAAGGCAATGAGCAGTTCTTC. Translating gives CASGLEGNEQFF.

This CDR3 reads CASRLTGEAPDTQYF. The CDR3 nucleotides read TGTGCCAGCAGGCTAACGGGAGAGGCCCCAGATACGCAGTATTTT. The rearrangement uses TRBV13 and TRBJ2-3; D is perhaps TRBD2 (6 bases). The CDR3 totals 15 residues. From germline, CDR1 is PRHDT and CDR2 FYEKMQ (reference sequence). V dropped 6 bases and J dropped 4 bases, with 17 bases sitting between them.

The chain links TRBV30 to TRBJ2-7, with TRBD2 identical over 12 bases. Germline CDR1 GTSNPN, CDR2 SVGIG (reference sequence). The CDR3 has 15 residues. V shed 4 bases, J shed 2 bases, and the junction held 6 bases outside the gene matches. CDR3: CAWTAGLAGTYEQYF. CDR3 bases: TGTGCCTGGACCGCCGGACTAGCGGGAACCTACGAGCAGTACTTC.

The chain joins TRBV5-1 to TRBJ2-1; 14 nucleotides align to TRBD2. The CDR3 extends over 16 amino acids. J was trimmed by 9 bases and V by 0 bases; bases with no gene match: 5. Germline V gives CDR1 SGHRS, CDR2 YFSETQ. The DNA for the CDR3 is TGCGCCAGCAGCTTGGAGGGGACTAGCGGGAGCGGTGAGCAGTTCTTC. Its translation is CASSLEGTSGSGEQFF.

The rearrangement joins TRBV18 to TRBJ1-2; the match to TRBD1 covers 7 bases. The CDR3 length is 12 residues. The germline V gene has CDR1 KGHSH and CDR2 LQKENI. With 3 bases clipped from V and 6 bases from J, the junction kept 1 base outside the gene matches. CDR3 bases: TGTGCCAGCTCACCCACAGGGGATGGCTACACCTTC. This codes for CASSPTGDGYTF.

DNA for the CDR3: TGTGCCAGCAGTTTCGGGACTAGCGGAAGTAGGGAGCAGTACTTC. Protein sequence: CASSFGTSGSREQYF. The chain has TRBV28 and TRBJ2-7, with 11 nucleotides matching TRBD2. The J segment lost 7 bases and the V segment lost 3 bases, leaving 8 bases of the junction unmatched. Germline assignment: CDR1 MDHEN and CDR2 SYDVKM. The CDR3 length is 15 residues.

This sequence joins TRBV11-2 and TRBJ2-2, with TRBD1 as a possible D gene (6 bases). The CDR3 length is 19 residues. Trimming pared 5 bases from V and 2 bases from J, leaving 24 bases between. Germline V gene lookup returns CDR1 SGHAT and CDR2 FQNNGV. CDR3 region: CASSPRWWARGANTGELFF. CDR3 sequence (DNA): TGTGCCAGCAGCCCCCGGTGGTGGGCCAGGGGCGCCAACACCGGGGAGCTGTTTTTT.

V is TRBV6-8 and J is TRBJ2-6, with D unresolved. This CDR3 comprises 16 residues. Per germline, CDR1 MNHGY and CDR2 SAAAGT. The V end was cut by 8 bases, the J end by 0 bases, with 14 bases between. CDR3 amino acids: CASRKRIFSGANVLTF. In DNA form, the CDR3 reads TGTGCCAGCCGAAAGCGCATTTTCTCTGGGGCCAACGTCCTGACTTTC.

The chain is built from TRBV19 and TRBJ2-7; 11 nucleotides match TRBD1. Germline trimming cut 5 bases from V and 7 bases from J; bases unmatched to any gene: 10. Germline V gives CDR1 LNHDA, CDR2 SQIVND (reference sequence). CDR3 length: 15 amino acids. This CDR3 is CASSFLGQGAGEQYF. The CDR3 DNA reads TGTGCCAGTAGTTTCTTAGGACAGGGGGCTGGAGAGCAGTACTTC.

The chain is built from TRBV6-6 and TRBJ2-4; D is perhaps TRBD1 (6 bases). The CDR3 covers 15 residues. Deletions cut 5 bases from V and 2 bases from J, with 13 bases between. Per the germline V gene, CDR1 is MNHNY and CDR2 is SVGAGI (reference sequence). DNA for the CDR3: TGTGCCAGCAGTCCCAATACAGGGACCAAAAACATTCAGTACTTC. The encoded protein is CASSPNTGTKNIQYF.

This chain connects TRBV5-1 to TRBJ2-7, with 8 bases identical to TRBD1. J lost 4 bases, V lost 1 base, and 7 bases had no gene match. Germline V CDR1 and CDR2: SGHRS, YFSETQ. The CDR3 contains 15 residues. CDR3 residues: CASSLSVGQVYEQYF. The CDR3 region has the DNA TGCGCCAGCAGCTTGTCAGTGGGACAGGTATACGAGCAGTACTTC.

V gene TRBV28 combines with J gene TRBJ1-5; D ambiguous. The CDR3 covers 14 residues. Germline lookup yields CDR1 MDHEN and CDR2 SYDVKM. Trimming took off 5 bases at V and 4 bases at J, with 12 bases between the two ends. CDR3 loop: CASSPYRDNQPQHF. The CDR3 DNA sequence: TGTGCCAGCAGTCCCTACAGAGATAATCAGCCCCAGCATTTT.

In its sample, this clone was seen once. The chain recombines TRBV9 with TRBJ1-1, with 9 bases identical to TRBD1. Germline V lookup: CDR1 SGDLS, CDR2 YYNGEE. J lost 1 base, V lost 0 bases, and 13 bases had no gene match. This CDR3 has 19 amino acids. The CDR3 DNA is TGTGCCAGCAGCGTAGTACCGACTGGTGGGACAGGGAAGAACACTGAAGCTTTCTTT. Translation: CASSVVPTGGTGKNTEAFF.

Here the CDR3 DNA reads TGTGCCAGCAGCAAAATGGGCATCCACGGAAACACCATATATTTT. It yields the protein CASSKMGIHGNTIYF. This rearrangement joins TRBV21-1 to TRBJ1-3; the DNA was not used to check the table's D call, TRBD1. TRBV21-1 is termed a pseudogene. The CDR3 consists of 15 residues.

The chain combines TRBV7-9 with TRBJ2-5; tentatively, D is TRBD2 (5 bases). The CDR3 covers 15 residues. Deletions cut 0 bases from V and 3 bases from J, with 11 bases between. Germline CDR1 and CDR2: SEHNR and FQNEAQ (reference sequence). The CDR3 loop is CASSLALAGEETQYF. Here the CDR3 DNA reads TGTGCCAGCAGCTTAGCGCTGGCGGGCGAAGAGACCCAGTACTTC.

This chain connects TRBV15 to TRBJ2-5; D is unclear. Germline-derived CDR1 and CDR2 are LNHNV and YYDKDF (reference sequence). The CDR3 is made up of 15 amino acids. V shed 0 bases and J shed 1 base, with 9 bases lying between them. DNA of the CDR3: TGTGCCACCAGCAGAGATGCCTTGGGCCAAGAGACCCAGTACTTC. Translating gives CATSRDALGQETQYF. The whole variable domain, filled in from reference TRBV15 and TRBJ2-5, reads DAMVIQNPRYQVTQFGKPVTLSCSQTLNHNVMYWYQQKSSQAPKLLFHYYDKDFNNEADTPDNFQSRRPNTSFCFLDIRSPGLGDTAMYLCATSRDALGQETQYFGPGTRLLVL.

This rearrangement joins TRBV7-8 to TRBJ1-3; 7 bases align to TRBD1. Germline V lookup: CDR1 SGHVS, CDR2 FQNEAQ. The CDR3 has 14 amino acids. V was clipped by 5 bases and J by 6 bases; unmatched bases: 7. The CDR3 DNA sequence: TGTGCCAGCAGCCGAGGACAGGATGTAAACACCATATATTTT. The encoded protein is CASSRGQDVNTIYF. The full variable domain, completed using reference TRBV7-8 and TRBJ1-3, is GAGVSQSPRYKVAKRGQDVALRCDPISGHVSLFWYQQALGQGPEFLTYFQNEAQLDKSGLPSDRFFAERPEGSVSTLKIQRTQQEDSAVYLCASSRGQDVNTIYFGEGSWLTVV.